This TCR beta chain was observed in a study of Graves' ophthalmopathy and Graves' hyperthyroidism. Amplification of TCR beta CDR3 regions used RNA transcripts. Investigators did first-round RT-PCR with HTBI primers, then second-round multiplex PCR. TCRdb recomputed calls from the multiplex PCR reads with MiXCR, one row per CDR3 protein. The sample comprises approximately 700,000 distinct CDR3 sequences, approximately 40% of which are singletons, and roughly 45% rests with the top ten. Study outcomes and limitations: Most thyroid-expanded clonotypes exceeding 0.001 frequency were also found in blood.

In the case of this clonotype: Its target is unknown.

The receptor was derived from an adult man with Graves' ophthalmopathy. The sample comprised peripheral blood.

This chain's CDR3 is CASSPREGKIHEAFF. As DNA, the CDR3 is TGTGCCAGCAGCCCCCGGGAAGGGAAGATACACGAGGCTTTCTTT. The V call is TRBV11-1, the J call TRBJ1-1; D unresolved. V was pared by 5 bases and J by 11 bases, with 24 bases between. Germline V lookup: CDR1 SGHAT, CDR2 FQDESV (reference sequence). The CDR3 has 15 residues.